Sequencing of this TCR beta chain was carried out in a study of cytomegalovirus exposure and HLA in healthy donors. From germline, CDR1 is ENHRY and CDR2 SYGVKD. V lost 4 bases and J 14 bases, leaving 17 bases between the germline ends. There are 13 residues in the CDR3. The table lists this clone with a few counts. The antigen is undetermined. Findings and caveats of the study: Reports indicated that the classifier achieved high specificity and sensitivity in diagnosing cytomegalovirus status.

The PCR made use of 60 Vbeta and 13 Jbeta primers. The table came from immunoSEQ multiplex PCR; TCRdb's copy has only in-frame clones and leaves some out. The sample records some 99,000 clones, roughly 80% being singletons. This receptor was obtained from a female donor in good health and CMV-seronegative. Sequenced material: PBMCs. The chain uses TRBV10-3 and TRBJ1-4; D not certain. In DNA form, the CDR3 reads TGTGCCATCAGTGGGGGAGGGCCCGAAAGCCTGTTTTTT. This sequence encodes CAISGGGPESLFF.